Listed here is a single TCR beta chain. This clonotype was seen a few times. The antigen it recognizes is unknown. One base away there is no much larger clone; base qualities are not given. PBMCs were isolated by Ficoll-Paque density gradient centrifugation. Sequencing relied on an Illumina NovaSeq 6000. TCRalpha and TCRbeta cDNA libraries were built by 5'RACE with constant-segment primers, adding sample barcodes and unique molecular identifiers. Trizol reagent was used to extract RNA from every sample. Library amplification was performed in two PCR steps, and a second sample barcode and Illumina TruSeq adapters were introduced in the second step. Sequencing of the libraries was done on an Illumina NovaSeq, producing 2 x 150 bp paired-end reads. Under the source paper's analysis protocol: Reads were demultiplexed and collapsed into UMI-guided consensus sequences with migec v1.2.7. Using mixcr v2.1.11, the UMI consensuses were aligned to TRA and TRB V and J templates and assembled into clonotypes. Expanded or contracted clonotypes were those called significant by both edgeR and NoisET, with noise models trained on biological replicates. edgeR calls used a false discovery rate-adjusted p below 0.01 and a log2 fold-change threshold of 1. As an exploratory analysis of dynamics, max-normalized trajectories of the 1000 most abundant clonotypes were examined by PCA with hierarchical clustering. The CD4 or CD8 phenotype of responding clones was assigned using the separately sequenced CD4+ and CD8+ repertoires. The raw public reads went through TCRdb reprocessing: fastp at Q25, MiXCR clone calling, in-frame beta chains kept. Each entry is one CDR3 protein sequence, shown with its most common DNA and genes. The V and J calls and clone size come from TCRdb's table, not from the authors' own analysis. The table for this sample lists around 320,000 distinct CDR3 sequences; 25% to 30% of them were counted only once. The top ten clonotypes cover less than 15% of the sample.

The data were taken from a study of T-cell memory formation after mild COVID-19 (dated by TCRdb to the early 2020s). In terms of the full investigation: TCR sequence clusters from the two donors were found to be largely donor specific. In a couple of donors, T-cell clones that expanded and contracted after mild COVID-19 were tracked by sequencing TCRalpha and TCRbeta repertoires over time. The cohort comprised two young, previously healthy adult volunteers, one female and one male.

Overall study results and their limits: Balanced CD4/CD8 phenotypes were observed for clones contracting from day 15 to 85, whereas a bias towards CD4+ was observed for a second wave of clones expanding from day 15 to 37. Only a couple of mild cases were covered by the study, and larger cohorts that include severe cases with pre-infection samples were considered necessary. Some responding clones were detected in pre-infection memory, which suggested that pre-existing cross-reactive memory T cells had joined the SARS-CoV-2 response. The second-wave clones that peaked on day 37 were not confirmed to be SARS-CoV-2 specific. Contracting CD4+ clones were located mainly in the CM and EM memory subsets, whereas CD8+ clones were found to be enriched in EMRA.

Sequences KGHDR (CDR1) and SFDVKD (CDR2) are obtained from the germline V gene. V was cut back by 4 bases and J by 1 base, leaving a gap of 12 bases between them. Including the terminal cysteine and phenylalanine, the CDR3 comprises 15 residues. Only the CDR3 DNA is retained, 45 bases long and in frame from the first base. The sequenced sample consisted of PBMCs or a T cell subset sorted from them (not recorded which). The chain was built from TRBV24-1 and TRBJ2-5; the D match is possibly TRBD1 or TRBD2, with 5 bases aligned in each. This TCR was sampled from an adult woman who had mild COVID-19 (a few samples of this study predate the infection). The sample titles of this study are shuffled in the database, so cell type and time point are left out; the donor was told from shared clones. The encoded CDR3 is CATSDQGRSQETQYF. The DNA sequence follows: TGTGCCACCAGTGACCAGGGACGGAGCCAAGAGACCCAGTACTTC.